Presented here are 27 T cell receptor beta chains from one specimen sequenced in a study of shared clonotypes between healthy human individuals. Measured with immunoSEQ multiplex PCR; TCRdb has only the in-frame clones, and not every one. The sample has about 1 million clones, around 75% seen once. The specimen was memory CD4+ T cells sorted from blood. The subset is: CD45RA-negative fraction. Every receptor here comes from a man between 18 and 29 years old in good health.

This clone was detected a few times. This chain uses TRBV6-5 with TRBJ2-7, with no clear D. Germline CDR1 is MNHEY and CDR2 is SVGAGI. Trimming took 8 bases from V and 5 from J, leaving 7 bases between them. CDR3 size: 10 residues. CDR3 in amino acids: CASGLNEQYF. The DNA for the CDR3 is TGTGCCAGCGGATTGAACGAGCAGTACTTC.

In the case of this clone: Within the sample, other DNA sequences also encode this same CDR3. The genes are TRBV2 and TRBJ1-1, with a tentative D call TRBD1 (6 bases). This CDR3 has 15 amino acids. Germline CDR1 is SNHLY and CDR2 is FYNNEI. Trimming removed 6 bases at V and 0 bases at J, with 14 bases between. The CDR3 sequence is CASRGPGTLNTEAFF. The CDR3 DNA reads TGTGCCAGCAGAGGACCCGGGACACTGAACACTGAAGCTTTCTTT.

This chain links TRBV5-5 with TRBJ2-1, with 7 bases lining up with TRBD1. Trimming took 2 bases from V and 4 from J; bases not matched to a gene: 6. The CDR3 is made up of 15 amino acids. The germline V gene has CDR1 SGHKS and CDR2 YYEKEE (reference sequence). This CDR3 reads CASSLTGTVYNEQFF. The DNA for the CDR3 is TGTGCCAGCAGCTTAACCGGGACAGTTTACAATGAGCAGTTCTTC. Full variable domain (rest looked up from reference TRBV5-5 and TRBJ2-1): DAGVTQSPTHLIKTRGQQVTLRCSPISGHKSVSWYQQVLGQGPQFIFQYYEKEERGRGNFPDRFSARQFPNYSSELNVNALLLGDSALYLCASSLTGTVYNEQFFGPGTRLTVL.

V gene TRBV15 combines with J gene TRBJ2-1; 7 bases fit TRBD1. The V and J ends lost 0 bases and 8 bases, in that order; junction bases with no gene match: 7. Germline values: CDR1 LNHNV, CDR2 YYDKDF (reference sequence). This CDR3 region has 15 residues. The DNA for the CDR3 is TGTGCCACCAGCAGAGATCTAGGGGGCTCTCATGAGCAGTTCTTC. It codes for CATSRDLGGSHEQFF. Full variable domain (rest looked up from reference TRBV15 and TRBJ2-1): DAMVIQNPRYQVTQFGKPVTLSCSQTLNHNVMYWYQQKSSQAPKLLFHYYDKDFNNEADTPDNFQSRRPNTSFCFLDIRSPGLGDTAMYLCATSRDLGGSHEQFFGPGTRLTVL.

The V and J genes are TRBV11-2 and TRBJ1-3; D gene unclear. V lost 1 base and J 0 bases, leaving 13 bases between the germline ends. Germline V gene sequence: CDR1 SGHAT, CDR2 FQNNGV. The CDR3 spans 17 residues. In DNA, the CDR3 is TGTGCCAGCAGCTTAGCGGTGGTCCGGACCTCTGGAAACACCATATATTTT. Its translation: CASSLAVVRTSGNTIYF.

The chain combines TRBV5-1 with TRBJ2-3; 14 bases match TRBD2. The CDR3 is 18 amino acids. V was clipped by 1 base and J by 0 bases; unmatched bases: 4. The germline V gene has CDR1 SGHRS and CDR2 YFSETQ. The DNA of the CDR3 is TGCGCCAGCAGCTTGCCGACTAGCGGGGGGGCCAGCACAGATACGCAGTATTTT. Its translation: CASSLPTSGGASTDTQYF. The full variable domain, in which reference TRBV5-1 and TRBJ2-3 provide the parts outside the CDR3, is KAGVTQTPRYLIKTRGQQVTLSCSPISGHRSVSWYQQTPGQGLQFLFEYFSETQRNKGNFPGRFSGRQFSNSRSEMNVSTLELGDSALYLCASSLPTSGGASTDTQYFGPGTRLTVL.

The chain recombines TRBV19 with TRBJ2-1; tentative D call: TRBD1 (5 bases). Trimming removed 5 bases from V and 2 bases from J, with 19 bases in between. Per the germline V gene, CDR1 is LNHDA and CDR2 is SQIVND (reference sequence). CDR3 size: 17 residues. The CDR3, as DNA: TGTGCCAGTAGTGCAATACAACGACAGTTCGCCTACAATGAGCAGTTCTTC. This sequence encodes CASSAIQRQFAYNEQFF. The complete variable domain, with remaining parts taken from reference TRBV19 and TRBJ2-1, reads DGGITQSPKYLFRKEGQNVTLSCEQNLNHDAMYWYRQDPGQGLRLIYYSQIVNDFQKGDIAEGYSVSREKKESFPLTVTSAQKNPTAFYLCASSAIQRQFAYNEQFFGPGTRLTVL.

In nucleotides, the CDR3 is TGTGCCAGCAGCCCCGGCGAGTTTCAGCCCCAGCATTTT. Protein product: CASSPGEFQPQHF. This chain connects TRBV7-6 to TRBJ1-5; D remains unclear. The germline V and J ends were trimmed by 5 bases and 6 bases, with 11 bases remaining between them. The germline CDR1 and CDR2 sequences are SGHVS and FNYEAQ. The CDR3 runs 13 residues.

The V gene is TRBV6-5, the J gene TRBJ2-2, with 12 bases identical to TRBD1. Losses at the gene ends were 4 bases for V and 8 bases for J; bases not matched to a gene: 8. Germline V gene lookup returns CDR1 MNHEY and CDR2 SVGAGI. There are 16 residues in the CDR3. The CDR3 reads CASSFEGQGASGELFF. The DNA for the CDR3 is TGTGCCAGCAGTTTCGAGGGACAGGGGGCTTCGGGGGAGCTGTTTTTT.

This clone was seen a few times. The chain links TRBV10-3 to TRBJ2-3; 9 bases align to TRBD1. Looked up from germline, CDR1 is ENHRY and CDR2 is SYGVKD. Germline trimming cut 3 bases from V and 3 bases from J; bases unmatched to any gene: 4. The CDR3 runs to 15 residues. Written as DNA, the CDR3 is TGTGCCATCAGTGAAAACAGGGGGCAGACAGATACGCAGTATTTT. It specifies CAISENRGQTDTQYF.

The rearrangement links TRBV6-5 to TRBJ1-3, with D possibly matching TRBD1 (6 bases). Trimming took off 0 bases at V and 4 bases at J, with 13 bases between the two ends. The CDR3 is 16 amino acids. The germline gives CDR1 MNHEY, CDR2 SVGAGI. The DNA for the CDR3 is TGTGCCAGCAGTTACTCGCAGGGGATGGGAGGAAACACCATATATTTT. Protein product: CASSYSQGMGGNTIYF.

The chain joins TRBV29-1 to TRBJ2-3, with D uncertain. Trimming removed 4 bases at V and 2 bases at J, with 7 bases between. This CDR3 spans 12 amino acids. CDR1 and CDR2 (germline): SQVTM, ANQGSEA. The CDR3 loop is CSVVVSTDTQYF. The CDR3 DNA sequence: TGCAGCGTTGTCGTCTCCACAGATACGCAGTATTTT.

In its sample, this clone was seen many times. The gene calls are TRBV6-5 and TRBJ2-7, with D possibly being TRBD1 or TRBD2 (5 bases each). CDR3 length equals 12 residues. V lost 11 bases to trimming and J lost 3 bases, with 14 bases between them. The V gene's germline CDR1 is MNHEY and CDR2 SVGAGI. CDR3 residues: CASGAGNYEQYF. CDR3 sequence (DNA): TGTGCCTCCGGGGCAGGGAACTACGAGCAGTACTTC.

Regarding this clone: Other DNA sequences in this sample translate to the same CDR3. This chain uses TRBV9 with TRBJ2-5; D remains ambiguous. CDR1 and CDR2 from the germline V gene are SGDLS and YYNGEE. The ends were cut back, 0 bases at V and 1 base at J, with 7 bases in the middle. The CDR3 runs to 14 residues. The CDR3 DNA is TGTGCCAGCAGCGTAGAAGGCGCCCAAGAGACCCAGTACTTC. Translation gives CASSVEGAQETQYF.

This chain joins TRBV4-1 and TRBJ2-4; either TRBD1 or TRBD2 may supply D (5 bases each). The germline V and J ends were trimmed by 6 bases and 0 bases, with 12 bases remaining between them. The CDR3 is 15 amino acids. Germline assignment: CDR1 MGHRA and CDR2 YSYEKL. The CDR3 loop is CASRKGGGAKNIQYF. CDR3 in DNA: TGCGCCAGCAGAAAAGGTGGGGGAGCCAAAAACATTCAGTACTTC.

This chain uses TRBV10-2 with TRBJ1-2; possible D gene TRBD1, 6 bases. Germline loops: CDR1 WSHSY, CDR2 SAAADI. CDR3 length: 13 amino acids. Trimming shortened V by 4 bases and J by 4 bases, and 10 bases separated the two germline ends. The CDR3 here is CASSGQVSYGYTF. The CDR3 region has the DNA TGCGCCAGCAGTGGACAGGTTTCCTATGGCTACACCTTC.

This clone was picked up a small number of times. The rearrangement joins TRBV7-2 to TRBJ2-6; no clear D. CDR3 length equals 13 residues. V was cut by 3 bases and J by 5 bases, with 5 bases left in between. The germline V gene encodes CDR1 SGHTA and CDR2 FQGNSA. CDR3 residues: CASSFKRANVLTF. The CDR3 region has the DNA TGTGCCAGCAGCTTTAAGAGGGCCAACGTCCTGACTTTC.

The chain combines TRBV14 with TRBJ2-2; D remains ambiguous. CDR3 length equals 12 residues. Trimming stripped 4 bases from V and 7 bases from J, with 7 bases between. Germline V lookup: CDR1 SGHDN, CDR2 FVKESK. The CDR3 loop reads CASSLQVGELFF. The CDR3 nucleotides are TGTGCCAGCAGCCTGCAGGTCGGGGAGCTGTTTTTT.

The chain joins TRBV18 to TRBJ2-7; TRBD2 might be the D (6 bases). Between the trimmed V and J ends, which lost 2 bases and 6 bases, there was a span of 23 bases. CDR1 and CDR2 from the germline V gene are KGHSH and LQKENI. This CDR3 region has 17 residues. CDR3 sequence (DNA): TGTGCCAGCTCACCAGGAGGGGTCCTGGGCAGTCGGGGCGAGCAGTACTTC. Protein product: CASSPGGVLGSRGEQYF.

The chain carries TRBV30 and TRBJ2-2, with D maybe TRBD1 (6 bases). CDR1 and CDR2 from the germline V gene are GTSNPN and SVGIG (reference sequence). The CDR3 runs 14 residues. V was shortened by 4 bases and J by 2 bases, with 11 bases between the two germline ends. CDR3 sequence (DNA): TGTGCCTGGACGAGACAGGCCAACACCGGGGAGCTGTTTTTT. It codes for CAWTRQANTGELFF.

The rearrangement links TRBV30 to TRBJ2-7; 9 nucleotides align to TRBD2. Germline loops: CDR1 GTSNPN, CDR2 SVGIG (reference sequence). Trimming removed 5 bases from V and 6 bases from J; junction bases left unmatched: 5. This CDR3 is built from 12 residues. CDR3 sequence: CAWAGGPREQYF. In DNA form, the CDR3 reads TGTGCCTGGGCGGGGGGGCCCCGCGAGCAGTACTTC.

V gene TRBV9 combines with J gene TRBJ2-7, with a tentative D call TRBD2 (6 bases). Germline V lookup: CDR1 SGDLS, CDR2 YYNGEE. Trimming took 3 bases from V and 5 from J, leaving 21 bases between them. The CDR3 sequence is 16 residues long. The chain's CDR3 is CASSAGAPGTLDEQYF. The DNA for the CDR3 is TGTGCCAGCAGCGCGGGAGCACCCGGGACCTTGGACGAGCAGTACTTC.

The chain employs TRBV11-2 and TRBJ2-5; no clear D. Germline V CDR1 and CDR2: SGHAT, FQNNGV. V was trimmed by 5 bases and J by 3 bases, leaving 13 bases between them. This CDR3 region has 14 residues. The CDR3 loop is CASSPYGLEETQYF. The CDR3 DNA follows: TGTGCCAGCAGCCCCTATGGGTTGGAAGAGACCCAGTACTTC.

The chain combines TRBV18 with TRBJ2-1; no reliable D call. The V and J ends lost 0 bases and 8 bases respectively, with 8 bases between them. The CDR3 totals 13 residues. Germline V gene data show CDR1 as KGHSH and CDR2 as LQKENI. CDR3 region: CASSPPGDYEQFF. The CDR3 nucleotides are TGTGCCAGCTCACCACCTGGAGACTATGAGCAGTTCTTC.

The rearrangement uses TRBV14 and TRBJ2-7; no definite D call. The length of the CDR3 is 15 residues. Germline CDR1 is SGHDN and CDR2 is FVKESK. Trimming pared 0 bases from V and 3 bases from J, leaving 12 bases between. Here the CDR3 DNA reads TGTGCCAGCAGCCAAGATCTGGCGGCGGTCTACGAGCAGTACTTC. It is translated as CASSQDLAAVYEQYF.

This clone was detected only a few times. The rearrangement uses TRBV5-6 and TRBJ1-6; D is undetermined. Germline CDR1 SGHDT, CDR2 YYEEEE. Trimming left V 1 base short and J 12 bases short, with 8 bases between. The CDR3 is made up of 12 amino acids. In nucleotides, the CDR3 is TGTGCCAGCAGCTTGACCCAAGGACCCCTCCACTTT. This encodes CASSLTQGPLHF. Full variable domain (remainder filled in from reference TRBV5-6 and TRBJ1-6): DAGVTQSPTHLIKTRGQQVTLRCSPKSGHDTVSWYQQALGQGPQFIFQYYEEEERQRGNFPDRFSGHQFPNYSSELNVNALLLGDSALYLCASSLTQGPLHFGNGTRLTVT.

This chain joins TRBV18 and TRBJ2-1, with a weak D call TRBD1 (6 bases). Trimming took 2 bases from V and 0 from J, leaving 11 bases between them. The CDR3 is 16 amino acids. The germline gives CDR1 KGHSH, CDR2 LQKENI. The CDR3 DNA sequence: TGTGCCAGCTCACCAAACAGGGCCAGCTCCTACAATGAGCAGTTCTTC. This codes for CASSPNRASSYNEQFF.